Shown below are 11 T cell receptor beta chains from a single sample sequenced in a study of cytomegalovirus exposure and HLA in healthy donors. 60 Vbeta and 13 Jbeta primers were used in PCR. Some clones are missing from TCRdb's copy, which holds only in-frame ones; the method was immunoSEQ multiplex PCR. The table has 100,000 or so clones, around 80% seen once; the top ten hold about 6.3%. The sample was PBMCs. Receptor source: a man between 18 and 29 years old in good health and CMV-seronegative.

This chain uses TRBV4-1 with TRBJ2-3; 12 nucleotides line up with TRBD2. Unmatched junction bases numbered 7, after V lost 3 bases and J lost 3 bases. Germline loops: CDR1 MGHRA, CDR2 YSYEKL. The CDR3 is 17 amino acids. The CDR3 here is CASSHTRLAGETDTQYF. The CDR3 DNA follows: TGCGCCAGCAGCCACACCCGACTAGCGGGAGAAACAGATACGCAGTATTTT.

The rearrangement links TRBV28 to TRBJ1-1; D is ambiguous. The germline gives CDR1 MDHEN, CDR2 SYDVKM. The CDR3 contains 11 residues. V lost 6 bases and J 1 base, leaving 3 bases between the germline ends. The DNA for the CDR3 is TGTGCCAGCAGCTCGAACACTGAAGCTTTCTTT. It codes for CASSSNTEAFF.

The V and J genes are TRBV11-3 and TRBJ1-1; D not resolved. V gave up 2 bases and J gave up 1 base, with 11 bases separating them. CDR1 and CDR2 from the germline V gene are SGHNT and YENEEA. There are 15 residues in the CDR3. CDR3 sequence reads: CASSLRMGPNTEAFF. The CDR3 DNA reads TGTGCCAGCAGCTTAAGGATGGGCCCGAACACTGAAGCTTTCTTT.

The sample holds a few counts of this clone. The chain couples TRBV6-6 to TRBJ1-1, with D perhaps TRBD1 (6 bases). The V gene lost 4 bases and the J gene lost 1 base, with 13 bases spanning the gap. The CDR3 is 15 residues long. Germline CDR1 is MNHNY and CDR2 is SVGAGI (reference sequence). The CDR3 spells CASSSADSPNTEAFF. The DNA for the CDR3 is TGTGCCAGCAGTTCCGCGGACAGCCCGAACACTGAAGCTTTCTTT.

The rearrangement uses TRBV10-3 and TRBJ1-1; D unclear. The CDR3 length is 14 residues. V was pared by 6 bases and J by 3 bases, with 14 bases between. From germline, CDR1 is ENHRY and CDR2 SYGVKD. The CDR3 nucleotides are TGTGCCATCAGGCCGAAGGCCGGGGACACTGAAGCTTTCTTT. This gives the protein CAIRPKAGDTEAFF.

V and J are TRBV27 and TRBJ1-5; D is unresolved. V lost 2 bases to trimming and J lost 3 bases, with 8 bases between them. The CDR3 is 14 residues long. CDR1 is MNHEY and CDR2 is SMNVEV in the germline V gene (reference sequence). In DNA form, the CDR3 reads TGTGCCAGCAGTTTACCAGGTTACAATCAGCCCCAGCATTTT. Translation: CASSLPGYNQPQHF.

The V and J genes are TRBV7-2 and TRBJ2-3, with 7 bases lining up with TRBD2. Germline V gene sequence: CDR1 SGHTA, CDR2 FQGNSA. V lost 4 bases to trimming and J lost 2 bases; unmatched junction nucleotides: 6. The CDR3 is made up of 15 amino acids. The CDR3, as DNA: TGTGCCAGCAGCTCTAAGCGGGGTTACACAGATACGCAGTATTTT. As protein: CASSSKRGYTDTQYF.

This rearrangement joins TRBV19 to TRBJ2-1, with 12 bases lining up with TRBD2. This CDR3 is built from 15 residues. V gave up 4 bases and J gave up 9 bases; unmatched junction bases: 7. The germline gives CDR1 LNHDA, CDR2 SQIVND (reference sequence). CDR3 protein: CASSRLAGAIGEQFF. DNA of the CDR3: TGTGCCAGTAGTAGACTAGCGGGAGCTATTGGTGAGCAGTTCTTC.

The rearrangement joins TRBV5-1 to TRBJ2-1; 8 positions match TRBD1. Germline V gives CDR1 SGHRS, CDR2 YFSETQ. The V and J ends lost 5 bases and 1 base, in that order; junction bases with no gene match: 8. The CDR3 is made up of 16 amino acids. The CDR3 nucleotides are TGCGCCAGCAGTCCCAGACAGGGGAGATCCTACAATGAGCAGTTCTTC. Translated: CASSPRQGRSYNEQFF. The complete variable domain, with remaining parts taken from reference TRBV5-1 and TRBJ2-1, reads KAGVTQTPRYLIKTRGQQVTLSCSPISGHRSVSWYQQTPGQGLQFLFEYFSETQRNKGNFPGRFSGRQFSNSRSEMNVSTLELGDSALYLCASSPRQGRSYNEQFFGPGTRLTVL.

This chain connects TRBV6-1 to TRBJ2-7, with 7 bases matching TRBD1. The DNA end is more similar to TRBJ2-1, so the J call may be wrong. The CDR3 is made up of 13 amino acids. Germline lookup yields CDR1 MNHNS and CDR2 SASEGT. CDR3 in DNA: TGTGCCAGCAGACCGGGACAGAGCTACGAGCAGTTCTTC. Protein: CASRPGQSYEQFF.

CDR3 sequence reads: CASSELTGNEKLFF. The CDR3 DNA follows: TGTGCCAGCAGCGAGTTGACAGGGAATGAAAAACTGTTTTTT. The gene calls are TRBV5-6 and TRBJ1-4, with TRBD1 matching over 7 bases. The V and J ends lost 4 bases and 5 bases, in that order; junction bases with no gene match: 5. Germline V lookup: CDR1 SGHDT, CDR2 YYEEEE. The CDR3 contains 14 residues.